Listed here is a single T cell receptor (beta chain). The CDR3 consists of 18 residues. Germline values: CDR1 SGHTA, CDR2 FQGTGA. Unmatched junction bases numbered 7, after V lost 3 bases and J lost 2 bases. This entry is derived from a study of OX40 agonist ivuxolimab in advanced cancers. Study background: Earlier anti-PD-1, anti-PD-L1 or anti-CTLA-4 therapy was permitted; over 35% had received some.

Patients were ineligible given autoimmune disease history or systemic immunosuppression. Blood sampling took place at baseline, cycle 4 day 1, and cycle 7 day 1. Clones were read by immunoSEQ multiplex PCR, and TCRdb kept only the in-frame ones, dropping some. This table holds 75,000 to 100,000 clones, approximately 80% found once. The chain employs TRBV7-3 and TRBJ2-3; 14 bases map to TRBD2. This receptor was identified in an adult with an advanced solid tumor such as melanoma, head and neck, liver or kidney cancer. The sample was CD4+ or CD8+ T cells sorted from blood, taken in a trial of the OX40 agonist ivuxolimab. The DNA for the CDR3 is TGTGCCAGCAGCTTTCATCCGGGACTAGCGGGGGACACAGATACGCAGTATTTT. It specifies CASSFHPGLAGDTDTQYF.